This note documents a single TCR beta chain sequence. This record comes from a study of blood T cell repertoires in COVID-19. Overall study: The samples span acute and convalescent COVID-19 from the United States, Italy and Spain. From T cells, B-cell-depleted T cells, or PBMCs came the material, which was cDNA or gDNA.

In the authors' methods: Using reference gene primer amplification, nucleated cell counts were estimated. Only in-frame clones appear in the TCRdb table, and some are missing; sequencing was by immunoSEQ multiplex PCR. The V and J calls and clone size are taken from that table; D and trimming were inferred from the DNA. The repertoire has about 100,000 clones, approximately 62% of them found once; the top ten carry about 5.9%. Trimming removed 3 bases from V and 0 bases from J; junction bases left unmatched: 8. This CDR3 is 17 amino acids long. In germline, CDR1 is DFQATT, CDR2 SNEGSKA (reference sequence).

The chain recombines TRBV20-1 with TRBJ2-6, with 7 bases fitting TRBD1. Material for sequencing was peripheral blood. The source is a man at least 80 years old with acute or convalescent COVID-19. The CDR3 DNA reads TGCAGTGCTAGTTGGTGGGACAGTCACTCTGGGGCCAACGTCCTGACTTTC. Amino acid sequence: CSASWWDSHSGANVLTF.